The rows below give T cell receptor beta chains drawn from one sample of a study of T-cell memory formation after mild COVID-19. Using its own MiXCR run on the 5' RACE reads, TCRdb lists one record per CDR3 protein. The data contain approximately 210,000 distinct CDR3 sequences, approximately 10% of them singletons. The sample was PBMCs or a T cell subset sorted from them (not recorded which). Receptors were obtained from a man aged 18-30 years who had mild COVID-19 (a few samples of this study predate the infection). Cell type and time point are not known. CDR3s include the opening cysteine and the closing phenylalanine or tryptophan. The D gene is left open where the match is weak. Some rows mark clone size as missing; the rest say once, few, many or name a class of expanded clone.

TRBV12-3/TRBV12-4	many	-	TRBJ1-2	TGTGCCAGCAGTTTCGTACGCAGCGCCCAACTGGGTGGCTACACCTTC	CASSFVRSAQLGGYTF
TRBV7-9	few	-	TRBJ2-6	TGTGCCAGCAGCTTAGTTGACCTCCTGACTTTC	CASSLVDLLTF
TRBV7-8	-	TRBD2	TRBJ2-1	TGTGCCAGCAGCTTCGGGACTAGCGTCTTGATCTCCCAGTTCTTC	CASSFGTSVLISQFF
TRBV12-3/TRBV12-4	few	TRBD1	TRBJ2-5	TGTGCCAGCAGTTTAGTGGGACAGGGGGCCGGGGAGACCCAGTACTTC	CASSLVGQGAGETQYF
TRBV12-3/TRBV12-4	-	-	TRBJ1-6	TGTGCCAGCGGCGACGTCCACCAAAATTCACCCCTCCACTTT	CASGDVHQNSPLHF
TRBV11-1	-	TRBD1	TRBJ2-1	TGTGCCAGCAGCCAACAGGGGGCGCGTTACAATGAGCAGTTCTTC	CASSQQGARYNEQFF
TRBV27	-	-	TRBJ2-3	TGTGCCAGCAGTTTAAGGGGGGGGAGCACAGATACGCAGTATTTT	CASSLRGGSTDTQYF
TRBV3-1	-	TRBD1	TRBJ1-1	TGTGCCAGCAGCCGACAGGGAAATATAAACACTGAAGCTTTCTTT	CASSRQGNINTEAFF
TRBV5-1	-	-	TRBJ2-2	TGCGCCAGCACCCGGGTCGCGGGTTCCACCGGGGAGCTGTTTTTT	CASTRVAGSTGELFF
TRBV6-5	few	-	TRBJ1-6	TGTGCCAGCAGTTGGAGGGGCTCTCACTATAATTCACCCCTCCACTTT	CASSWRGSHYNSPLHF
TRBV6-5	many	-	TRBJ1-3	TGTGCCAGCAGTCAGGGGCAGTTCTCTGGAAACACCATATATTTT	CASSQGQFSGNTIYF
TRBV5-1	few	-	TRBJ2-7	TGCGCCAGCAGCAGGGAGGGAGTTGGACAGGCCTACGAGCAGTACTTC	CASSREGVGQAYEQYF
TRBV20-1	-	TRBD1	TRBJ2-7	TGCAGTGCTCCCCAGGGGGCTTACTACGAGCAGTACTTC	CSAPQGAYYEQYF
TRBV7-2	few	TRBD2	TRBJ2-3	TGTGCCAGCAGCCAAGGACTAGCGCACACAGATACGCAGTATTTT	CASSQGLAHTDTQYF
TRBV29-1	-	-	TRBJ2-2	TGCAGCGCCCGGCAGGGGAAGGCTTTTGCCGGGGAGCTGTTTTTT	CSARQGKAFAGELFF
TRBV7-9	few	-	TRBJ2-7	TGTGCCAGCAGCCGGGGAGGGGGGACGAGTGAGCAGTACTTC	CASSRGGGTSEQYF
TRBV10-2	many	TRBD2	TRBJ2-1	TGCGCCAGCAGTGTCTTCCCGGCTAGCGGGGGGGCAGGCGGTAATGAGCAGTTCTTC	CASSVFPASGGAGGNEQFF
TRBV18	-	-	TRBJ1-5	TGTGCCAGCTCACCACCGTATAGCAATCAGCCCCAGCATTTT	CASSPPYSNQPQHF
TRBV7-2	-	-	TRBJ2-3	TGTGCCAGCAGCCTGTCTTTTATCCGGGATACGCAGTATTTT	CASSLSFIRDTQYF
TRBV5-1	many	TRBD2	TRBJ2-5	TGCGCCAGCAGCTCGCATCTAGCGGGGGGAGCACAAGAGACCCAGTACTTC	CASSSHLAGGAQETQYF
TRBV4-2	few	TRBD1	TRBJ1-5	TGTGCCAGCAGCCCTGGACAGGAGGACAATCAGCCCCAGCATTTT	CASSPGQEDNQPQHF
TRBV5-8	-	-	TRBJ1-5	TGTGCCAGCAGTTCACAAGACCCCAATCAGCCCCAGCATTTT	CASSSQDPNQPQHF
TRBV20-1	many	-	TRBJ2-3	TGCAGTGCTAGAGATCGGCGGGGCGGGGATACGCAGTATTTT	CSARDRRGGDTQYF
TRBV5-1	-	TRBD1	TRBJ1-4	TGCGCCAGCAGCGCGACAGGGGGGAATGAAAAACTGTTTTTT	CASSATGGNEKLFF
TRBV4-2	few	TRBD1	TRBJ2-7	TGTGCCAGCAGCCAAGGATCTTACAGGGGGGACGAGCAGTACTTC	CASSQGSYRGDEQYF
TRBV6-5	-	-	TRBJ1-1	TGTGCCAGCGGGAAGGGGGTGTTGAACACTGAAGCTTTCTTT	CASGKGVLNTEAFF
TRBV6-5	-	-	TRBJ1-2	TGTGCCAGCAGTTACACGGGAAACTATGGCTACACCTTC	CASSYTGNYGYTF
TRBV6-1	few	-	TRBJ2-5	TGTGCCAGCAGCGCGACCCACGGAGCCCCAGGAGAGACCCAGTACTTC	CASSATHGAPGETQYF
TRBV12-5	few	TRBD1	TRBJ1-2	TGTGCTAGTGGACGGACAGGGGGCGACTATGGCTACACCTTC	CASGRTGGDYGYTF
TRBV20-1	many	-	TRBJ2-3	TGCAGTGCTAGAAGGGATATGCCCATCACGCAGTATTTT	CSARRDMPITQYF
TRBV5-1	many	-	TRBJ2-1	TGCGCCAGCAGCTTGTCTGGACAATACAATGAGCAGTTCTTC	CASSLSGQYNEQFF
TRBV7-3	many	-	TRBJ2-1	TGTGCCAGCAGCTTAAATGTCGGTCAGTTGAATGAGCAGTTCTTC	CASSLNVGQLNEQFF
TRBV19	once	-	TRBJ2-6	TGTGCCAGTATGTACTCTGGGGCCAACGTCCTGACTTTC	CASMYSGANVLTF
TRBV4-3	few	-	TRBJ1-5	TGCGCCAGCAGCCCAACACTCCCCGGAGGGCAGCCCCAGCATTTT	CASSPTLPGGQPQHF
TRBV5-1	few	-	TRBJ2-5	TGCGCCAGCAGCCCAGGACTTACGGGACAAGAGACCCAGTACTTC	CASSPGLTGQETQYF
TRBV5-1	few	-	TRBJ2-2	TGCGCCAGCAGCGAGCAGGGTTCCGGGGAGCTGTTTTTT	CASSEQGSGELFF
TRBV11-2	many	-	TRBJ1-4	TGTGCCAGCAGCGGAAGGGGAGATGAAAAACTGTTTTTT	CASSGRGDEKLFF
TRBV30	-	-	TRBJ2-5	TGTGCCTGGAGTGACCGAGGACTACAAGAGACCCAGTACTTC	CAWSDRGLQETQYF
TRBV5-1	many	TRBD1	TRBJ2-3	TGCGCCAGCAGCCCCAGGGACAGGGGCACAGATACGCAGTATTTT	CASSPRDRGTDTQYF
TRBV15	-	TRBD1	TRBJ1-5	TGTGCCACCAGCGGGGGGGGACAGGGCCGGCCCCAGCATTTT	CATSGGGQGRPQHF
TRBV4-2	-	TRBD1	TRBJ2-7	TGTGCCAGCAGCCGAGGAGGTCGACAGGGGGCCGCCTACGAGCAGTACTTC	CASSRGGRQGAAYEQYF
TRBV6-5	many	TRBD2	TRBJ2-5	TGTGCCAGCAGTTACTCGATGGCTAGCGGGGGGGCCCCAGAGACCCAGTACTTC	CASSYSMASGGAPETQYF
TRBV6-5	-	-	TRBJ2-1	TGTGCCAGCAGTTATGGTCTCTTGGGCGGGGTTGAGCAGTTCTTC	CASSYGLLGGVEQFF
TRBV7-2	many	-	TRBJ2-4	TGTGCCAGCAGCCAGGGCAGGGGGAGGCTCGGAAACAAAAACATTCAGTACTTC	CASSQGRGRLGNKNIQYF
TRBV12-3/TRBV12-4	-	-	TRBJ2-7	TGTGCCAGCAGTTTGGTGATAGGGTCAGGGGCCAACGAGCAGTACTTC	CASSLVIGSGANEQYF